The 9 T cell receptor beta chains below come from one sample, sequenced in a study of shared clonotypes between healthy human individuals (dated by TCRdb to 2018 to 2020). To prepare the library, the immunoSEQ multiplex PCR assay was applied. Not all clones reach the TCRdb copy of this immuneACCESS table, which keeps in-frame sequences only. Checked studies attribute under half of the gap to unresolved V genes and leave the rest unexplained. The sample table records around 700,000 clones; 55% to 85% of these occur just once. Clones ranked in the top ten supply 1.5% to 2% of the sample. Sequencing was carried out using memory CD4+ T cells sorted from blood. In the paper's terms, the cell subset or site label means: CD45RA-negative fraction. The source of these receptors is a woman younger than 45 in good health.

This clone was observed a few times. The CDR3: CASSLPRQFSYEQYF. CDR3 bases: TGTGCCAGCAGTTTACCCCGACAGTTCTCCTACGAGCAGTACTTC. V and J are TRBV28 and TRBJ2-7, with D possibly being TRBD1 (5 bases). V lost 2 bases, J lost 0 bases, and 11 bases lay in between. Germline lookup yields CDR1 MDHEN and CDR2 SYDVKM. CDR3 size: 15 residues.

There are a few counts of this clone. The chain joins TRBV11-2 to TRBJ1-5; D not certain. This CDR3 is built from 15 residues. Germline lookup yields CDR1 SGHAT and CDR2 FQNNGV. Trimming took 3 bases from V and 0 from J, leaving 9 bases between them. CDR3 sequence: CASSLALNSNQPQHF. CDR3 coding DNA: TGTGCCAGCAGCTTGGCACTTAATAGCAATCAGCCCCAGCATTTT. The complete variable domain, with remaining parts taken from reference TRBV11-2 and TRBJ1-5, reads EAGVAQSPRYKIIEKRQSVAFWCNPISGHATLYWYQQILGQGPKLLIQFQNNGVVDDSQLPKDRFSAERLKGVDSTLKIQPAKLEDSAVYLCASSLALNSNQPQHFGDGTRLSIL.

Turning to this clone: Other nucleotide sequences from this sample produce the same CDR3. The chain is built from TRBV28 and TRBJ1-3, with D hard to call. The CDR3 covers 12 residues. Trimming stripped 2 bases from V and 3 bases from J, with 2 bases between. The germline V gene has CDR1 MDHEN and CDR2 SYDVKM. CDR3 DNA: TGTGCCAGCAGTTTACTTGGAAACACCATATATTTT. This sequence encodes CASSLLGNTIYF.

The chain uses TRBV6-1 and TRBJ2-7; D uncertain. The V and J ends lost 1 base and 4 bases respectively, with 14 bases between them. The CDR3 loop spans 15 amino acids. Germline V gene data show CDR1 as MNHNS and CDR2 as SASEGT. The CDR3 nucleotides are TGTGCCAGCAGTGAAGGTCCGGAGATTAAGTACGAGCAGTACTTC. The encoded protein is CASSEGPEIKYEQYF.

CDR3 residues: CASRSGTSGANVLTF. The CDR3 coding sequence is TGTGCCAGCAGGTCCGGGACCTCTGGGGCCAACGTCCTGACTTTC. J is TRBJ2-6 and V is TRBV6-5; the D call may be TRBD1 or TRBD2 (5 bases each). Trimming removed 6 bases from V and 0 bases from J, with 9 bases in between. The CDR3 is 15 residues long. The germline gives CDR1 MNHEY, CDR2 SVGAGI.

This clone occurred once. V usage is TRBV6-1 and J usage is TRBJ1-5; weak D call: TRBD1 (5 bases). V lost 10 bases and J 4 bases, leaving 11 bases between the germline ends. Germline-derived CDR1 and CDR2 are MNHNS and SASEGT. The CDR3 consists of 12 residues. The CDR3 DNA reads TGTGCCACTCGCGGGGCTAATCAGCCCCAGCATTTT. It translates to CATRGANQPQHF.

The chain is built from TRBV11-2 and TRBJ2-7; 7 bases map to TRBD1. This CDR3 has 15 amino acids. Germline trimming cut 6 bases from V and 0 bases from J; bases unmatched to any gene: 8. From germline, CDR1 is SGHAT and CDR2 FQNNGV. The CDR3 region is CASRRTGESSYEQYF. The CDR3, as DNA: TGTGCCAGCAGGCGAACAGGGGAGAGCTCCTACGAGCAGTACTTC.

V and J are TRBV20-1 and TRBJ1-1, with D maybe TRBD1 (6 bases). CDR1 and CDR2 from the germline V gene are DFQATT and SNEGSKA (reference sequence). There are 11 residues in the CDR3. V lost 6 bases to trimming and J lost 5 bases, with 10 bases between them. The DNA for the CDR3 is TGCAGTGCAAACAGGGTTACTGAAGCTTTCTTT. Amino acid sequence: CSANRVTEAFF.

The chain is built from TRBV6-1 and TRBJ1-1, with D possibly matching TRBD1 (6 bases). The CDR3 length is 17 residues. From germline, CDR1 is MNHNS and CDR2 SASEGT. V was pared by 2 bases and J by 0 bases, with 16 bases between. CDR3 sequence: CASSEFWYRALNTEAFF. Here the CDR3 DNA reads TGTGCCAGCAGTGAATTTTGGTACAGGGCCCTGAACACTGAAGCTTTCTTT.